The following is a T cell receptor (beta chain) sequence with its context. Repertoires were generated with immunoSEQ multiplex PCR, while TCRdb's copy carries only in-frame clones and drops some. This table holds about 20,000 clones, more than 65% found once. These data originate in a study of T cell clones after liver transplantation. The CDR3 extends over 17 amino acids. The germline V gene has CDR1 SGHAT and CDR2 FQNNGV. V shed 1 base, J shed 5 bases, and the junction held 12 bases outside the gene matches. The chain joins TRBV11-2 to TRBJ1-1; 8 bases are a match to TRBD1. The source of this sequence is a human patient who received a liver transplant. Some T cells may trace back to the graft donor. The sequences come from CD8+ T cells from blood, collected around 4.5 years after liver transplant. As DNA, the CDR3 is TGTGCCAGCAGCTTAGGGGTGATCTTGACAGGGGATACTGAAGCTTTCTTT. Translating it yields CASSLGVILTGDTEAFF.